This TCR beta chain was retrieved from a study of shared clonotypes between healthy human individuals (TCRdb year 2020). With respect to the entire study: Three men and a couple of women, aged 18 to 49 years, made up the cohort. For each donor, three plates each were used for CD4 naive and CD4 memory, two plates were used for CD8 naive, and one plate was used for CD8 memory. Blood TCR repertoires of roughly five healthy adults were deeply sequenced to estimate repertoire size and the extent of clonotype sharing between individuals. Libraries were prepared and TCR repertoires were sequenced by different laboratories using diverse techniques, in order to increase sequencing depth and limit assay-specific biases. Per donor, leukapheresis produced somewhere between about 0.9 and 10 billion PBMCs. Results and caveats for the whole study, not just this receptor: Compared with non-shared clonotypes, clonotypes shared by all four sorted-subset donors had higher generation probabilities. Because the study included a small number of donors, the genetic and exposure-history diversity represented was limited. Naive subsets generally had larger estimated clonotype richness than memory subsets did. Incomplete sequencing was indicated by rarefaction of sorted-subset datasets, despite the large sequencing depth. Sampling was limited to blood, and TCR repertoires in tissue likely differ from TCR repertoires in blood. Based on pairwise subsampling, the degree of clonotype sharing among donors was expected to be affected by sequencing depth. When a handful of donors were compared, the shared fraction of clonotypes was about 5.5% for naive CD4, about 4% for naive CD8, 2.3% for memory CD4, and less than 0.5% for memory CD8.

The CDR3 has 15 amino acids, counting the end cysteine and phenylalanine. Just CDR3 DNA is preserved here, 45 bases in frame from base 1. The germline V gene provides CDR1 SGDLS and CDR2 YYNGEE. The trim is 2 bases for V and 4 bases for J, with a gap of 13 bases between the germline ends. Healthy HIV-negative adults with no recently reported acute infections or vaccinations were included as donors. Only Caucasian adults living in Nashville, Tennessee, USA were represented among the donors. CD4+ T cells were enriched through magnetic negative selection, after which naive cells were positively selected on CD45RA and the remaining negative fraction served as the memory subset. Blood was obtained by leukapheresis, after which PBMCs were separated by Ficoll-Histopaque density gradient centrifugation and cryopreserved in liquid nitrogen vapor phase. Purity and quantity of every magnetically sorted T cell population were checked by analytical flow cytometry. Genomic DNA was isolated from each sorted fraction and quantified by UV absorbance on a Nanodrop 2000c.

Worth noting for this clone: Its antigen has not been determined. Within one base of it there is no much larger clone, and no base qualities were kept.

TCR CDR3 regions were amplified from genomic DNA by multiplex PCR using the deep immunoSEQ assay. Extracted genomic DNA from each cell subset was distributed evenly across all wells of several immunoSEQ 96-well plates, and each plate was treated as a replicate. For sorted subsets, around 200 ng genomic DNA, equal to tens of thousands of T cell genomes, was loaded into each replicate PCR. The purified libraries were quantified using a Qubit 3.0 fluorometer, sized with a Bioanalyzer 2100, and then quantified again using the KAPA Library Quantification kit. Each immunoSEQ 96-well plate was sequenced on its own single-read 150-cycle Illumina NextSeq 550 flow cell. In the original analysis: Because the immunoSEQ output included only junctional sequences and no quality scores, the filtering could not be the same as the filtering used for full-length reads. Sequences were annotated with PyIR, a Python wrapper for IgBLAST v1.9, using IMGT germline references to assign V/J genes and CDR3. Reads with weak V/J assignments (E-value above 1e-6), missing CDR3, stop codons, out-of-frame junctions, or ambiguous translated residues were removed. V3J clonotypes were defined as sequences sharing the same inferred V gene, J gene, and CDR3 amino acid sequence. The percentage overlap between two repertoires was calculated by dividing the number of shared unique clonotypes by the size of the smaller repertoire. RTK rarefaction, the Chao1 estimator, and Recon v2.1 estimates of unobserved clonotypes were used to assess repertoire richness. Generation probabilities for all TCRbeta clonotypes obtained by the gDNA method from four donors were computed using OLGA. This is the immuneACCESS table as TCRdb keeps it, with only in-frame sequences that have V and J called. A part of the clones is gone; compared with another copy, unresolved V genes explain less than half, and the rest is unexplained. D and trimming were read from the DNA, whereas the V and J calls and clone size are those reported in that table. The sample records under 2.5 million clones, around 90% of which are singletons. 0.3% to 0.4% of the sample belongs to the ten largest clones.

Sequenced input: naive CD4+ T cells from PBMCs. In light of the paper, this sample's cell subset or site label describes: CD45RA+ positively selected. The chain was built from TRBV9 and TRBJ1-5; confidence is insufficient to name the D gene. This TCR came from a man in his late teens or twenties in good health. Some clones in this sample may be carry-over from other donors' samples. This receptor has the CDR3 CASSVAGIQNQPQHF. The nucleotide sequence is given as TGTGCCAGCAGCGTGGCCGGGATACAAAATCAGCCCCAGCATTTT. Joined to the reference TRBV9 and TRBJ1-5 proteins, this CDR3 gives the full variable domain: DSGVTQTPKHLITATGQRVTLRCSPRSGDLSVYWYQQSLDQGLQFLIQYYNGEERAKGNILERFSAQQFPDLHSELNLSSLELGDSALYFCASSVAGIQNQPQHFGDGTRLSIL.